Each of the 5 T cell receptor beta chains below was sequenced from the same sample in a study of blood T cell repertoires in COVID-19. Sequenced by immunoSEQ multiplex PCR; TCRdb stores in-frame clones only, minus some. The data contain 85,000 or so clones, approximately 90% of them singletons. The material sequenced was peripheral blood. The source is a man aged 45-60 years with active or convalescent COVID-19.

V usage is TRBV24-1 and J usage is TRBJ2-5; 7 bases match TRBD1. From germline, CDR1 is KGHDR and CDR2 SFDVKD. The J segment lost 3 bases and the V segment lost 2 bases, leaving 5 bases of the junction unmatched. The CDR3 runs to 15 residues. The CDR3 sequence is CATSDSGTVKETQYF. In DNA, the CDR3 is TGTGCCACCAGTGATTCCGGGACAGTGAAAGAGACCCAGTACTTC.

The chain employs TRBV19 and TRBJ2-7; 8 bases are shared with TRBD1. The germline CDR1 and CDR2 sequences are LNHDA and SQIVND (reference sequence). With V trimmed by 5 bases and J by 7 bases, 10 bases remained unmatched. The CDR3 has 14 amino acids. The CDR3 DNA sequence: TGTGCCAGTAGTGCTGGGACAGGAGGTCAAGAGCAGTACTTC. It translates to CASSAGTGGQEQYF.

This rearrangement joins TRBV4-1 to TRBJ1-4; 9 bases fit TRBD1. The CDR3 is 15 residues long. CDR1 is MGHRA, CDR2 YSYEKL, per germline. The V segment lost 6 bases and the J segment 8 bases; nucleotides outside the gene matches: 10. The CDR3 DNA reads as TGCGCCAGCAGTTTCTCCGGGACAGGGCACGAAAAACTGTTTTTT. This codes for CASSFSGTGHEKLFF.

Turning to this clone: One junction end disagrees with the germline gene, perhaps due to a read error. The J gene is TRBJ2-7, the V gene TRBV19; 13 bases align to TRBD2. Per the germline V gene, CDR1 is LNHDA and CDR2 is SQIVND (reference sequence). The CDR3 totals 12 residues. The DNA for the CDR3 is TGTGCCAGTAGTGGAGGACTAGCGGGAGTGAACTTC. Encoded protein: CASSGGLAGVNF.

The gene calls are TRBV5-4 and TRBJ1-4; 9 nucleotides agree with TRBD1. V lost 5 bases and J lost 7; bases outside the gene matches: 9. CDR3 length: 15 amino acids. Germline V gives CDR1 SGHNT, CDR2 YYREEE (reference sequence). The CDR3 spells CASSQRDRESEKLFF. CDR3 bases: TGTGCCAGCAGTCAAAGGGACAGGGAATCTGAAAAACTGTTTTTT.